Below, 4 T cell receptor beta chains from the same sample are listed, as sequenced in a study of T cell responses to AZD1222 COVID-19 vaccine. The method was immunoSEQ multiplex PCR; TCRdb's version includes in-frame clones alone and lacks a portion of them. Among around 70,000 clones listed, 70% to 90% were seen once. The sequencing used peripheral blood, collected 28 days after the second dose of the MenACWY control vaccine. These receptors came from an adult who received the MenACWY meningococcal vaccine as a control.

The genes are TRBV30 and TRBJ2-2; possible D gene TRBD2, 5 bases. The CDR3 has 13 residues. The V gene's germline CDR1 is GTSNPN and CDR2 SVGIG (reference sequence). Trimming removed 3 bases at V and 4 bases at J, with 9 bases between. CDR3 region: CAWRTGFTGELFF. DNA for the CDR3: TGTGCCTGGAGAACGGGGTTCACCGGGGAGCTGTTTTTT.

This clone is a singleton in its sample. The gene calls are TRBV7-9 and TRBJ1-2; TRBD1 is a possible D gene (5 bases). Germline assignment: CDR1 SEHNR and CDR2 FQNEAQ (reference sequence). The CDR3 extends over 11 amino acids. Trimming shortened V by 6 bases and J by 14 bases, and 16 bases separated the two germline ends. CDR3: CASSIPGDMTF. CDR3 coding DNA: TGTGCCAGCAGTATCCCGGGGGATATGACCTTC.

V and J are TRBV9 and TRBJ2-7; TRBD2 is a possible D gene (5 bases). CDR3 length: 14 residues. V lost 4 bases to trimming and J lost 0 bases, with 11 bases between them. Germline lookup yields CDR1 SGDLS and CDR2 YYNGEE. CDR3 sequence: CASSPSGNSYEQYF. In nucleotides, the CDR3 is TGTGCCAGCAGCCCGAGCGGTAACTCCTACGAGCAGTACTTC.

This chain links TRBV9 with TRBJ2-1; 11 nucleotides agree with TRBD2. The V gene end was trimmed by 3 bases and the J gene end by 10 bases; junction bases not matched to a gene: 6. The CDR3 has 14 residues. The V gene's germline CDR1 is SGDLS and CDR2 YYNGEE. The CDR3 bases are TGTGCCAGCAGCGCGGGACTAGCGGACCGGGAGCAGTTCTTC. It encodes CASSAGLADREQFF.